This entry lists 7 T cell receptor beta chains sequenced from one sample in a study of OX40 agonist ivuxolimab in advanced cancers. Repertoires were generated with immunoSEQ multiplex PCR, while TCRdb's copy carries only in-frame clones and drops some. The repertoire consists of approximately 79,000 clones, with 85% occurring once and the leading ten covering around 3.2%. Specimen: CD4+ or CD8+ T cells sorted from blood, collected in a trial of the OX40 agonist ivuxolimab. These receptors all stem from an adult with an advanced solid tumor such as melanoma, head and neck, liver or kidney cancer.

The chain has TRBV20-1 and TRBJ1-2; 7 positions match TRBD1. Per the germline V gene, CDR1 is DFQATT and CDR2 is SNEGSKA (reference sequence). The CDR3 length is 11 residues. The CDR3 reads CIPGQSDGYTF. The CDR3 coding sequence is TGCATTCCGGGACAGTCCGACGGCTACACCTTC.

This sequence joins TRBV27 and TRBJ2-1, with 12 bases identical to TRBD2. Germline V lookup: CDR1 MNHEY, CDR2 SMNVEV (reference sequence). V lost 3 bases to trimming and J lost 5 bases; unmatched junction nucleotides: 8. This CDR3 contains 17 residues. CDR3 nucleotides: TGTGCCAGCAGTTTTCACCTACTAGCGGGAGGACACAATGAGCAGTTCTTC. It codes for CASSFHLLAGGHNEQFF.

The CDR3 region has the DNA TGTGCCAGCAGCTTGGAGGGGAATGCCGCCTACGAGCAGTACTTC. Amino acids: CASSLEGNAAYEQYF. This chain connects TRBV5-4 to TRBJ2-7, with D possibly being TRBD1 (5 bases). The CDR3 is 15 amino acids. V was shortened by 0 bases and J by 2 bases, with 12 bases between the two germline ends. Germline values: CDR1 SGHNT, CDR2 YYREEE (reference sequence).

The count of this clone is one. The chain links TRBV5-4 to TRBJ2-3; D ambiguous. Trimming left V 2 bases short and J 3 bases short, with 16 bases between. The germline CDR1 and CDR2 sequences are SGHNT and YYREEE (reference sequence). CDR3 length equals 16 residues. The CDR3 bases are TGTGCCAGCAGCTTCGTGGGTCAGATCTGGACAGATACGCAGTATTTT. Amino acid sequence: CASSFVGQIWTDTQYF.

This clone was found a few times. The V and J genes are TRBV27 and TRBJ1-5, with D uncertain. CDR1 and CDR2 (germline): MNHEY, SMNVEV (reference sequence). Trimming left V 3 bases short and J 4 bases short, with 10 bases between. The CDR3 runs to 14 residues. The CDR3 loop is CASSFGQWNQPQHF. The CDR3 region has the DNA TGTGCCAGCAGTTTCGGGCAGTGGAATCAGCCCCAGCATTTT.

This clone came up once. This chain links TRBV12-5 with TRBJ1-1; D not resolved. The CDR3 has 16 residues. V was shortened by 2 bases and J by 4 bases, with 17 bases between the two germline ends. CDR1 LGHNT and CDR2 FRNRAP come from the germline V gene. CDR3 protein: CASGLRLTKEGTEAFF. The CDR3 DNA sequence: TGTGCTAGTGGTTTGAGGCTTACAAAGGAGGGCACTGAAGCTTTCTTT.

The V call is TRBV7-2, the J call TRBJ2-5; a possible D gene is TRBD2 (7 bases). V lost 5 bases and J lost 3, with 22 bases in between. The length of the CDR3 is 17 residues. Germline CDR1 is SGHTA and CDR2 is FQGNSA. DNA of the CDR3: TGTGCCAGCAGCCCAGGGAGGGGGGGCCTCGGAGAAGAGACCCAGTACTTC. Residues: CASSPGRGGLGEETQYF. Full variable domain (outside the CDR3, taken from reference TRBV7-2 and TRBJ2-5): GAGVSQSPSNKVTEKGKDVELRCDPISGHTALYWYRQSLGQGLEFLIYFQGNSAPDKSGLPSDRFSAERTGGSVSTLTIQRTQQEDSAVYLCASSPGRGGLGEETQYFGPGTRLLVL.